The 10 T cell receptor beta chains below were found in one sample sequenced in a study of beta chain features in type 1 diabetes. Study-wide results and caveats: TCRB CDR3s were moderately but significantly shorter in Type 1 diabetes patients in all four CD4+ subsets.

What these receptors recognize is not known. All of the isolated RNA was reverse transcribed, so expressed TCRB transcripts were sequenced. The data were produced by immunoSEQ multiplex PCR, yet TCRdb's version contains in-frame clones alone and is incomplete. In the table there are a few hundred thousand clones, roughly a tenth of which are singletons. The sequencing input was central memory CD4+ T cells from blood. The receptors shown here come from a man aged 25 to 45 with type 1 diabetes.

The V and J genes are TRBV7-8 and TRBJ1-4; 8 nucleotides match TRBD1. In germline, CDR1 is SGHVS, CDR2 FQNEAQ. The CDR3 length is 15 residues. J was trimmed by 8 bases and V by 5 bases; bases with no gene match: 10. The CDR3 DNA follows: TGTGCCAGCAGCCCCAGGCAGGGGGCGAGAGAAAAACTGTTTTTT. Translated, it gives CASSPRQGAREKLFF.

The sample holds a few counts of this clone. CDR3 loop: CASSSGQPGGETQYF. CDR3 DNA sequence: TGTGCCAGCAGTTCTGGACAGCCAGGGGGAGAGACCCAGTACTTC. The chain joins TRBV28 to TRBJ2-5; 7 bases map to TRBD1. The V gene end was trimmed by 4 bases and the J gene end by 4 bases; junction bases not matched to a gene: 9. Germline V CDR1 and CDR2: MDHEN, SYDVKM. There are 15 residues in the CDR3.

This clone was seen more than once but under ten times. The sample has other DNA sequences that encode this CDR3 too. V and J are TRBV27 and TRBJ1-3, with 7 bases lining up with TRBD1. This CDR3 contains 16 residues. Germline V lookup: CDR1 MNHEY, CDR2 SMNVEV (reference sequence). Trimming cost V 5 bases and J 0 bases; bases outside gene matches: 7. The CDR3 region has the DNA TGTGCCAGCAGTATGACAGGGAGAAGCTCTGGAAACACCATATATTTT. Translating gives CASSMTGRSSGNTIYF.

The gene calls are TRBV7-9 and TRBJ1-1, with D maybe TRBD1 (5 bases). Germline-derived CDR1 and CDR2 are SEHNR and FQNEAQ (reference sequence). The ends were cut back, 1 base at V and 3 bases at J, with 6 bases in the middle. CDR3 length: 13 residues. The CDR3 spells CASSLGGHTEAFF. DNA for the CDR3: TGTGCCAGCAGCTTAGGGGGCCACACTGAAGCTTTCTTT.

The rearrangement links TRBV2 to TRBJ2-7, with D perhaps matching TRBD1 (6 bases). V was cut by 11 bases and J by 4 bases, with 15 bases left in between. The V gene's germline CDR1 is SNHLY and CDR2 FYNNEI. The CDR3 is made up of 12 amino acids. CDR3 nucleotides: TGTGCCGGAGGCAGGGGAGATTACGAGCAGTACTTC. Protein sequence: CAGGRGDYEQYF.

To note about this clone: This specimen includes other DNA sequences encoding the same CDR3. The CDR3 DNA reads as TGTGCCAGCTCCTGGGGCGGACAAGAGACCCAGTACTTC. This translates into CASSWGGQETQYF. The rearrangement joins TRBV28 to TRBJ2-5; TRBD1 might be the D (5 bases). The V gene's germline CDR1 is MDHEN and CDR2 SYDVKM. This CDR3 is built from 13 residues. Trimming removed 8 bases at V and 2 bases at J, with 12 bases between.

The sample holds many counts of this clone. The V gene is TRBV19, the J gene TRBJ2-3; TRBD2 matches 11 bases. The length of the CDR3 is 15 residues. V trimming: 6 bases; J trimming: 8 bases; junction bases outside the gene matches: 10. CDR1 is LNHDA, CDR2 SQIVND, per germline (reference sequence). Here the CDR3 DNA reads TGTGCCAGTAGCTTTAGCGGGAGGGCCGATCGTACGCAGTATTTT. This codes for CASSFSGRADRTQYF.

This clone was found a few times. The chain joins TRBV11-1 to TRBJ2-3, with D perhaps TRBD1 or TRBD2 (5 bases each). V was shortened by 5 bases and J by 3 bases, with 15 bases between the two germline ends. Germline V gene sequence: CDR1 SGHAT, CDR2 FQDESV (reference sequence). The CDR3 spans 15 residues. The CDR3, as DNA: TGTGCCAGCAGCACCGAAGGTGGGGGTACAGATACGCAGTATTTT. It is translated as CASSTEGGGTDTQYF.

This clone has a handful of counts. This chain connects TRBV7-9 to TRBJ2-1, with D possibly TRBD2 on 6 matching bases. Germline V gene data show CDR1 as SEHNR and CDR2 as FQNEAQ (reference sequence). V lost 2 bases, J lost 15 bases, and 23 bases lay in between. The CDR3 covers 15 residues. The chain's CDR3 is CASSLSGRDLVFPFF. CDR3 sequence (DNA): TGTGCCAGCAGCTTATCTGGTAGGGACTTAGTATTCCCGTTCTTC.

This clone was seen repeatedly, ten times or more. V usage is TRBV25-1 and J usage is TRBJ2-6, with D uncertain. The CDR3 has 14 residues. V dropped 6 bases and J dropped 0 bases, with 6 bases sitting between them. Germline loops: CDR1 MGHDK, CDR2 SYGVNS. Written as DNA, the CDR3 is TGTGCCAGCAGCATCCACTCTGGGGCCAACGTCCTGACTTTC. Encoded protein: CASSIHSGANVLTF.